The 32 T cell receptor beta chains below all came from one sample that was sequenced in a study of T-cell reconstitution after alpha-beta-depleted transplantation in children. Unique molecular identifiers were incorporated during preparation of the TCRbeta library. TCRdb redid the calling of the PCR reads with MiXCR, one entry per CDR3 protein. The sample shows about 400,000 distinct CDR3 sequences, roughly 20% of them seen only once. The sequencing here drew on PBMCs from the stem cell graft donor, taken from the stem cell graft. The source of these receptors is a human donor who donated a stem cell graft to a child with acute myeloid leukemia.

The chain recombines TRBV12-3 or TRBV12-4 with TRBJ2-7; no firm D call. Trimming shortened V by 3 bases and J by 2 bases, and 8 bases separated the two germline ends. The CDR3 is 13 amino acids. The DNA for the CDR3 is TGTGCCAGCAGTTTGTTACCAACCTACGAGCAGTACTTC. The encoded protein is CASSLLPTYEQYF.

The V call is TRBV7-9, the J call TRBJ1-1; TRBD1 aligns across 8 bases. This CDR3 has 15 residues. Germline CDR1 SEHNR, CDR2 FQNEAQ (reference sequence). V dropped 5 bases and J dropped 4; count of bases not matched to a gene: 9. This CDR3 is CASSRTTGGGTEAFF. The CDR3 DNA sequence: TGTGCCAGCAGCCGAACCACAGGGGGAGGCACTGAAGCTTTCTTT.

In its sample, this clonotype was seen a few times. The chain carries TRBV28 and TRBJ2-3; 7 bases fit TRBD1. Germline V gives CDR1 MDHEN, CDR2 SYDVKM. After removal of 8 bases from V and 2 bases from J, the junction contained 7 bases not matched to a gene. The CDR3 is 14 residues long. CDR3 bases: TGTGCCAGCGGCCGACAGGGCCACACAGATACGCAGTATTTT. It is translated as CASGRQGHTDTQYF.

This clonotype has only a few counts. CDR3 protein: CASSQEYDRRNEQFF. DNA of the CDR3: TGCGCCAGCAGCCAAGAATACGACAGGCGGAATGAGCAGTTCTTC. The chain combines TRBV4-1 with TRBJ2-1; D might be TRBD1 (6 bases). The CDR3 spans 15 residues. V was clipped by 0 bases and J by 7 bases, with 13 bases between them. In germline, CDR1 is MGHRA, CDR2 YSYEKL.

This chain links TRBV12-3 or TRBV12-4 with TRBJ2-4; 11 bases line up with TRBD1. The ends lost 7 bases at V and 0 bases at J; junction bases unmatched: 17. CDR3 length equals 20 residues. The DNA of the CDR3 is TGTGCCAGCACCTTCAACCGGGACAGGGGGTTGACAATAGCCAAAAACATTCAGTACTTC. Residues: CASTFNRDRGLTIAKNIQYF.

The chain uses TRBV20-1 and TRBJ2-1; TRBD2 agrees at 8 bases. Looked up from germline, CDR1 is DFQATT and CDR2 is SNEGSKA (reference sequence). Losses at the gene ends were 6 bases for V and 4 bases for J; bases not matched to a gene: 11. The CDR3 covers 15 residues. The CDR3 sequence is CSATNLAGKYNEQFF. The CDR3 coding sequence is TGCAGTGCCACCAATCTAGCGGGTAAATACAATGAGCAGTTCTTC.

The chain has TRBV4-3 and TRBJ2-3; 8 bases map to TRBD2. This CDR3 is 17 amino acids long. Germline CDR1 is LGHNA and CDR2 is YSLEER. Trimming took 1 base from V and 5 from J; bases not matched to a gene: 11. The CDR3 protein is CASSQGNGREGLDTQYF. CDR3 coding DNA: TGCGCCAGCAGCCAAGGGAACGGCCGGGAGGGCCTAGATACGCAGTATTTT.

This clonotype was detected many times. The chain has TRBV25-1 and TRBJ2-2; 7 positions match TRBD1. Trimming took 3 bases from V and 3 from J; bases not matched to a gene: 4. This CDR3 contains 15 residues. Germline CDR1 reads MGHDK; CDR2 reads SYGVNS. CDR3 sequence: CASSEGRGYTGELFF. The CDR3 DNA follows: TGTGCCAGCAGTGAGGGCAGGGGGTACACCGGGGAGCTGTTTTTT.

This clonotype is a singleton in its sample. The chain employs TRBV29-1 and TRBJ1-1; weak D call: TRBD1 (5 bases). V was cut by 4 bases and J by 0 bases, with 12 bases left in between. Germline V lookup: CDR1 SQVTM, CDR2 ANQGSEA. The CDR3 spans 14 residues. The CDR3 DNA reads TGCAGCGTTGCAGATCAGGGAATGAACACTGAAGCTTTCTTT. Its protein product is CSVADQGMNTEAFF.

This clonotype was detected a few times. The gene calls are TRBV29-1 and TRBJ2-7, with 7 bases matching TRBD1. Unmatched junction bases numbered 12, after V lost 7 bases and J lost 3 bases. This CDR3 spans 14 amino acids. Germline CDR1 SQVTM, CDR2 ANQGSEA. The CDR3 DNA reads TGCAGCGCCGCAAAGACAGGGAACTTCTACGAGCAGTACTTC. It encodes CSAAKTGNFYEQYF.

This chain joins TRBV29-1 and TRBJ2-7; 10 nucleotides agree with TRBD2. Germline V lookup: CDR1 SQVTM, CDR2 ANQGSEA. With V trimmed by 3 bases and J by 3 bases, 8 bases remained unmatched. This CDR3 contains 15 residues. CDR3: CSVEALGTSDYEQYF. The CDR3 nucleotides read TGCAGCGTTGAGGCCCTCGGGACTAGCGACTACGAGCAGTACTTC.

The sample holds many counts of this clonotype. The CDR3 DNA reads as TGCGCCAGCAGCTTGGAAGTCGGTAACACTGAAGCTTTCTTT. This gives the protein CASSLEVGNTEAFF. The gene calls are TRBV5-1 and TRBJ1-1; D ambiguous. Germline CDR1 is SGHRS and CDR2 is YFSETQ. Between the trimmed V and J ends, which lost 0 bases and 2 bases, there was a span of 8 bases. This CDR3 has 14 residues.

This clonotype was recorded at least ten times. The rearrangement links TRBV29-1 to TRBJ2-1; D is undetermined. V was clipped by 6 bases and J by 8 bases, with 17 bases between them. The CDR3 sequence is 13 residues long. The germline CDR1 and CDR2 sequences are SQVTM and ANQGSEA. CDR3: CSVETKGTDEQFF. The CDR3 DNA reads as TGCAGCGTCGAAACAAAGGGTACGGATGAGCAGTTCTTC.

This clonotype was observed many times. The CDR3 sequence: CSAKKAGDEQYF. Written as DNA, the CDR3 is TGCAGTGCCAAAAAGGCGGGAGACGAGCAGTACTTC. J is TRBJ2-7 and V is TRBV20-1; 7 nucleotides line up with TRBD2. The CDR3 sequence is 12 residues long. Germline V gene lookup returns CDR1 DFQATT and CDR2 SNEGSKA (reference sequence). V was clipped by 6 bases and J by 5 bases; unmatched bases: 7.

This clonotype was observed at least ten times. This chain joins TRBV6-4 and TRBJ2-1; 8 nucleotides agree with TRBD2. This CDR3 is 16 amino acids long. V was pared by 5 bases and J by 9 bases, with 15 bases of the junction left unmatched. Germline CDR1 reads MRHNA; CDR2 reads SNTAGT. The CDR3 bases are TGTGCCAGCAGTAAGACTAGCGCGAGGTCGCCGTTTGAGCAGTTCTTC. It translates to CASSKTSARSPFEQFF.

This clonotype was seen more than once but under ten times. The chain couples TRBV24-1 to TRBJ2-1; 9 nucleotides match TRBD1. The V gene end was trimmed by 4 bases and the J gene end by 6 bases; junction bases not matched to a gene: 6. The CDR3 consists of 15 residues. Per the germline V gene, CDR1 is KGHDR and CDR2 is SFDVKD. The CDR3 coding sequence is TGTGCCACCAGTGACTGGGGACAGGGAAGCAATGAGCAGTTCTTC. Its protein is CATSDWGQGSNEQFF.

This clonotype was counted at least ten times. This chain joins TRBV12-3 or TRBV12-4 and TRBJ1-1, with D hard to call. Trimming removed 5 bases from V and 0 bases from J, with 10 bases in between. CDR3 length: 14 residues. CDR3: CASSHSGMNTEAFF. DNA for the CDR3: TGTGCCAGCAGTCATTCAGGAATGAACACTGAAGCTTTCTTT.

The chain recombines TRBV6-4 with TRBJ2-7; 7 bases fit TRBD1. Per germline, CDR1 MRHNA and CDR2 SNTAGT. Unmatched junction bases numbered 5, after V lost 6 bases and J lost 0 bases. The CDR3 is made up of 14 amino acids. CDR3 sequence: CASRERDSSYEQYF. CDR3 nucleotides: TGTGCCAGCAGGGAACGGGACAGCTCCTACGAGCAGTACTTC.

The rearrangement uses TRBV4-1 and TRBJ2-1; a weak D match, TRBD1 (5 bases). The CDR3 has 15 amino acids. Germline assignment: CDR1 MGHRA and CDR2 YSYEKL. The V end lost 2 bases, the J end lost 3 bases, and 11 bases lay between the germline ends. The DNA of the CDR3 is TGCGCCAGCAGCCAAAGGGGCAGGGACTACAATGAGCAGTTCTTC. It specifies CASSQRGRDYNEQFF.

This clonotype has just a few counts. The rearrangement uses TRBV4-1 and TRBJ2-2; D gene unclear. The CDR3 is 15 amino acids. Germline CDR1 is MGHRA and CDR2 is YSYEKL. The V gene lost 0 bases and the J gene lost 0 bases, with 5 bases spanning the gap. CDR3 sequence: CASSQDSANTGELFF. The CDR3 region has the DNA TGCGCCAGCAGCCAAGATTCTGCGAACACCGGGGAGCTGTTTTTT.

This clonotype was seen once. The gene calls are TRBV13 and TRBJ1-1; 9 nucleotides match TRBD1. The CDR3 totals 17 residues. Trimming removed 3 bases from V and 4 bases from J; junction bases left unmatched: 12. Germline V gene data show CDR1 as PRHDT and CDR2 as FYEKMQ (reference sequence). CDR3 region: CASSFDRGDQVRTEAFF. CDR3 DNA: TGTGCCAGCAGCTTTGACAGGGGGGATCAGGTCCGCACTGAAGCTTTCTTT.

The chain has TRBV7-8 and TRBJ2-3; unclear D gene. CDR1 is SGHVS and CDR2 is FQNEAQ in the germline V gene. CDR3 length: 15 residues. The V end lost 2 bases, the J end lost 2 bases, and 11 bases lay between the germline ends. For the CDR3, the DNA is TGTGCCAGCAGCTTAAATGTGGACCTCACAGATACGCAGTATTTT. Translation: CASSLNVDLTDTQYF.

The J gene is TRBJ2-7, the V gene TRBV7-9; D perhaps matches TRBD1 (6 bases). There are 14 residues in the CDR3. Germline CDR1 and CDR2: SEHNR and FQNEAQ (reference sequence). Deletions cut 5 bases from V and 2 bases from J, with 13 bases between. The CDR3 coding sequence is TGTGCCAGCAGCCTCAGGGGTACCCCCTACGAGCAGTACTTC. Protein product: CASSLRGTPYEQYF.

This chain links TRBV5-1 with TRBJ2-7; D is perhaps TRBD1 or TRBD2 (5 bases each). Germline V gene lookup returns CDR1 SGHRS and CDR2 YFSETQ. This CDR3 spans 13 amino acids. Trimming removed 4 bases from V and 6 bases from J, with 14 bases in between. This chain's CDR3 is CASSLQEAREQYF. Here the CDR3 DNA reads TGCGCCAGCAGCCTACAGGAGGCCCGCGAGCAGTACTTC.

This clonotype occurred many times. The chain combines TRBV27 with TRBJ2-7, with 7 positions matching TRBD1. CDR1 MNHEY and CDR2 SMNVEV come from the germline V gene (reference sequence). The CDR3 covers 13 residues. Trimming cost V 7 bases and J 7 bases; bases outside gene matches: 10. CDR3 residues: CASTTTRGQEQYF. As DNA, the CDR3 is TGTGCCAGCACCACCACGAGGGGGCAAGAGCAGTACTTC.

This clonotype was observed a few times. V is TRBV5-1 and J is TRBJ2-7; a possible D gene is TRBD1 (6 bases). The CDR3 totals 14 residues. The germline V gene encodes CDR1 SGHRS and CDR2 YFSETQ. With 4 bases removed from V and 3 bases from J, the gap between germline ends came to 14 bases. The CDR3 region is CASSPSGQLYEQYF. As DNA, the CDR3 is TGCGCCAGCAGCCCCTCCGGACAGCTCTACGAGCAGTACTTC.

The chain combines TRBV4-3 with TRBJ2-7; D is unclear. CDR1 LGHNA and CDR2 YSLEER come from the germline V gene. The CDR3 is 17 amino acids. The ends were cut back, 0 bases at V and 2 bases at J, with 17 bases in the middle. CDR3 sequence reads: CASSQEVQFYRPYEQYF. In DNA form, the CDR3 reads TGCGCCAGCAGCCAAGAGGTTCAGTTCTACAGACCCTACGAGCAGTACTTC.

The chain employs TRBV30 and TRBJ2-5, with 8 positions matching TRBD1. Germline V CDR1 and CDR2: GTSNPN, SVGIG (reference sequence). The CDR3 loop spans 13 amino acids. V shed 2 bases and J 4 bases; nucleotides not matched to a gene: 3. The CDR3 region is CAWSPQGGETQYF. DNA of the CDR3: TGTGCCTGGAGTCCACAGGGGGGAGAGACCCAGTACTTC.

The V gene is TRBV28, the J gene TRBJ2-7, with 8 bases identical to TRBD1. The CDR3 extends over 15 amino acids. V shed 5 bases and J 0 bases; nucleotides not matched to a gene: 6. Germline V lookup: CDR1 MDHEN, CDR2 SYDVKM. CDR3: CASSAFRGLSYEQYF. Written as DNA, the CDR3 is TGTGCCAGCAGTGCATTCAGGGGGCTCTCCTACGAGCAGTACTTC.

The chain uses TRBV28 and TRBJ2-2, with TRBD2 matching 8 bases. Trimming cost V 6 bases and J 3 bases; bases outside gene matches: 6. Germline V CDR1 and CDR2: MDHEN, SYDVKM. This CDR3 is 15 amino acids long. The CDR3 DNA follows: TGTGCCAGCAGGGAAGCGGGAGTGGACACCGGGGAGCTGTTTTTT. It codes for CASREAGVDTGELFF.

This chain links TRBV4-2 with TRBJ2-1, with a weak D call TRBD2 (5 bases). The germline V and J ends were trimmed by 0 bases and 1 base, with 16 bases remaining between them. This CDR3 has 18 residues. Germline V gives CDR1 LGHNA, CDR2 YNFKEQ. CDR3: CASSQERLSTRSYNEQFF. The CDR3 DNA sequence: TGTGCCAGCAGCCAAGAACGTCTTTCCACTAGGTCCTACAATGAGCAGTTCTTC.

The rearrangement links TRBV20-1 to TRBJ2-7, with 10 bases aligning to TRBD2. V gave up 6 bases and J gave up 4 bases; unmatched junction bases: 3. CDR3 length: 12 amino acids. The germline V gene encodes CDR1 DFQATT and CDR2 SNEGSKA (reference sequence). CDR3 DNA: TGCAGTGCCCGGGGACTAGCGTACGAGCAGTACTTC. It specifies CSARGLAYEQYF.